Shown below are 6 T cell receptor beta chains from a single sample sequenced in a study of monozygotic twins with inflammatory bowel disease. TCRdb reprocessed the 5' RACE reads, keeping one entry per CDR3 protein, no DNA. Its table records about 150,000 distinct CDR3 sequences. Sequenced material: blood. These receptors all come from a human donor with ulcerative colitis or Crohn's disease, or a healthy co-twin of an affected twin (not recorded which).

J is TRBJ1-2 and V is TRBV14. CDR1 is SGHDN and CDR2 is FVKESK in the germline V gene. There are 13 residues in the CDR3. This CDR3 is CASSPSLSYGYTF.

This chain links TRBV4-1 with TRBJ1-2. The CDR3 is 17 residues long. CDR1 is MGHRA, CDR2 YSYEKL, per germline. The CDR3 region is CASSQEDAPSPNYGYTF.

V and J are TRBV6-1 and TRBJ2-7; TCRdb picks TRBD2, but there is no DNA to check that call. Germline CDR1 reads MNHNS; CDR2 reads SASEGT. CDR3 length: 14 amino acids. CDR3 residues: CASTRLAGTNEQYF.

The chain is built from TRBV25-1 and TRBJ2-1; TCRdb reports TRBD2, a call that lacks DNA to check it against. CDR3 length: 15 residues. Germline V gives CDR1 MGHDK, CDR2 SYGVNS. CDR3 in amino acids: CASSERLAGHNEQFF.

The V and J genes are TRBV20-1 and TRBJ1-1; no DNA is available, so the TRBD1 call from TCRdb remains unchecked. This CDR3 region has 14 residues. Germline CDR1 and CDR2: DFQATT and SNEGSKA (reference sequence). The CDR3 sequence: CSAKQGGGDTEAFF.

The chain couples TRBV5-1 to TRBJ1-1. This CDR3 is built from 15 residues. CDR1 is SGHRS, CDR2 YFSETQ, per germline. The CDR3: CASSPEPKLNTEAFF.